This TCR beta chain was recorded in a study of T cells after yellow fever vaccination (dated by TCRdb to the late 2010s). Broadly, across the study: The SMART-Seq v4 Ultra Low Input RNA kit was used to prepare libraries from fractions with low cell numbers. To track T-cell clones before and after primary and booster YFV17D yellow fever vaccination, bulk TCR alpha and beta repertoires were sequenced longitudinally. The cohort comprised two healthy male donors, one aged 18 to 30 and one aged 30 to 40 years. Bulk PBMC replicates and cell subsets were isolated from blood drawn at multiple timepoints before and after both primary and secondary immunization.

The full study reports these points: FACS-sorted repertoires could contain abundant contaminating clonotypes from the bulk population, so computational filtering was required. A small fraction of clonotypes appeared in both the CD4 and CD8 compartments, likely as a result of convergent recombination. The secondary T-cell response was weaker than the primary response but faster, peaking on day 5 instead of day 15. The study included only two donors, which limits how far the findings can be generalized. Most clones expanded after primary vaccination (96% of CD4 and 88% of CD8) were re-detected after the booster, suggesting that broad memory maintenance occurred.

This clonotype was detected a few times. Its cognate antigen has yet to be identified. The sample holds no much larger clone one base away, and base qualities are not on file. Inclusive of the bounding cysteine and phenylalanine, the CDR3 is 12 residues long. The CDR3 DNA has 36 bases and is translated from base 1. CDR1 and CDR2 were assigned from the germline V gene as SQVTM and ANQGSEA. The V end loses 6 bases and the J end loses 7 bases, and a stretch of 15 bases separates them. TCR cDNA was made using 5'RACE template switching, a step that added a universal primer site and unique molecular identifiers. Priming of cDNA synthesis was performed from both the TCR alpha and TCR beta constant segments. Libraries were amplified in two PCR steps, with sample barcodes and sequencing adapters added in the second step. Libraries were sequenced on Illumina HiSeq 2500 (2x100 bp) or NovaSeq (2x150 bp). Under the source paper's analysis protocol: Demultiplexing of reads and collapsing into UMI consensus sequences were performed with MIGEC, and V(D)J alignment was carried out with MiXCR. Clonotypes responding to the vaccine were identified with edgeR on replicate PBMC samples, with the criteria of FDR below 0.01 and a log2 fold change above 5 up to day 15. CD4 or CD8 identity was assigned to each bulk clonotype according to whether the clonotype was present at higher abundance in the sequenced CD4 repertoire or the sequenced CD8 repertoire. The public sequencing data were trimmed at Q25 with fastp and processed into clonotypes with MiXCR by TCRdb, which kept only in-frame beta chains. Every entry covers one CDR3 protein and lists the most common genes and DNA from its rows. The authors' filters were not applied to this entry. For this sample there are some 670,000 distinct CDR3 sequences; 9% to 15% appear just once. The top ten clones comprise about 15% of the sample.

The treatment or condition label, as the study defines it: live attenuated yellow fever vaccine strain. At every blood-draw timepoint, two biological replicates of bulk PBMCs were collected. A standard Ficoll-Paque protocol was used to isolate PBMCs from peripheral blood. RNA was extracted with TriZol from bulk PBMCs, CD4 and CD8 fractions, and dextramer-positive and dextramer-negative fractions. The rearranged chain carries TRBV29-1 and TRBJ1-2; the best D guess is TRBD1, with 6 bases matching. The sample here was PBMCs, taken on the day of the yellow fever booster vaccination. The TCR was taken from a man younger than 45 who received the YFV17D yellow fever vaccine. DNA sequence: TGCAGCGTCAGGGACATCCCCGCTGGCTACACCTTC. It translates as CSVRDIPAGYTF.